One and the same sample provided the 26 T cell receptor beta chains below, sequenced in a study of blood T cell repertoires in COVID-19. TCRdb keeps only in-frame clones here, not all; method: immunoSEQ multiplex PCR. This sample carries around 72,000 clones, 75% to 90% of them seen once, and the ten largest clones take just over 8%. Sequencing used peripheral blood. These receptors were collected from a man aged 45-60 years with active COVID-19.

The genes are TRBV9 and TRBJ1-4; D perhaps matches TRBD1 (5 bases). The CDR3 is 16 residues long. With 4 bases removed from V and 0 bases from J, the gap between germline ends came to 13 bases. In germline, CDR1 is SGDLS, CDR2 YYNGEE. CDR3 sequence reads: CASSRDQGATNEKLFF. The CDR3 DNA follows: TGTGCCAGCAGCCGAGACCAGGGTGCAACTAATGAAAAACTGTTTTTT. The variable domain in full, with the rest retrieved from reference TRBV9 and TRBJ1-4, is DSGVTQTPKHLITATGQRVTLRCSPRSGDLSVYWYQQSLDQGLQFLIQYYNGEERAKGNILERFSAQQFPDLHSELNLSSLELGDSALYFCASSRDQGATNEKLFFGSGTQLSVL.

This chain joins TRBV5-4 and TRBJ2-1; TRBD2 agrees at 8 bases. Germline V CDR1 and CDR2: SGHNT, YYREEE (reference sequence). V dropped 3 bases and J dropped 4; count of bases not matched to a gene: 6. The CDR3 is made up of 15 amino acids. The CDR3 DNA follows: TGTGCCAGCAGCTCGGGACTAGGGGGATACAATGAGCAGTTCTTC. Amino acid sequence: CASSSGLGGYNEQFF.

The chain carries TRBV4-3 and TRBJ2-2; maybe TRBD2 (5 bases). The CDR3 is 16 residues long. CDR1 and CDR2 from the germline V gene are LGHNA and YSLEER. The V end lost 1 base, the J end lost 3 bases, and 12 bases lay between the germline ends. CDR3 DNA: TGCGCCAGCAGCCAAGCGCGGGCAGGCTACACCGGGGAGCTGTTTTTT. Protein: CASSQARAGYTGELFF.

DNA for the CDR3: TGTGCCAGCAGTTTACACGGGAGAGAGCAGTTCTTC. This sequence encodes CASSLHGREQFF. The rearrangement joins TRBV12-3 or TRBV12-4 to TRBJ2-1; weak D call: TRBD2 (6 bases). The V end was cut by 2 bases, the J end by 10 bases, with 9 bases between. The CDR3 runs to 12 residues.

V usage is TRBV5-1 and J usage is TRBJ2-6; possibly TRBD1 for D (6 bases). Per the germline V gene, CDR1 is SGHRS and CDR2 is YFSETQ. The CDR3 spans 16 residues. V was shortened by 0 bases and J by 2 bases, with 9 bases between the two germline ends. The CDR3 DNA reads as TGCGCCAGCAGCTTGGCGGCAGGGGCTGGGGCCAACGTCCTGACTTTC. Encoded protein: CASSLAAGAGANVLTF.

The chain is built from TRBV5-1 and TRBJ1-4; 8 bases are a match to TRBD1. V trimming: 0 bases; J trimming: 6 bases; junction bases outside the gene matches: 1. The CDR3 spans 14 residues. CDR1 and CDR2 (germline): SGHRS, YFSETQ. The CDR3 nucleotides read TGCGCCAGCAGCTTGGACAGGGGGGATGAAAAACTGTTTTTT. Amino acids: CASSLDRGDEKLFF.

The gene calls are TRBV7-2 and TRBJ2-5; 11 nucleotides match TRBD1. CDR1 is SGHTA and CDR2 is FQGNSA in the germline V gene. Unmatched junction bases numbered 1, after V lost 3 bases and J lost 4 bases. The CDR3 runs 14 residues. CDR3 in DNA: TGTGCCAGCAGCTTCGGACAGGGGGCAGAGACCCAGTACTTC. Amino acids: CASSFGQGAETQYF.

The chain uses TRBV15 and TRBJ2-7; TRBD2 might be the D (5 bases). Germline loops: CDR1 LNHNV, CDR2 YYDKDF (reference sequence). The CDR3 length is 15 residues. Trimming left V 1 base short and J 2 bases short, with 12 bases between. The CDR3 spells CATSRAWEQPYEQYF. CDR3 bases: TGTGCCACCAGCAGAGCCTGGGAGCAACCCTACGAGCAGTACTTC.

The CDR3 region has the DNA TGTGCCAGCAGTTACTCCGAAGGAGGGACTAATGGCTACACCTTC. Its translation: CASSYSEGGTNGYTF. The V and J genes are TRBV6-6 and TRBJ1-2, with a weak D call TRBD1 (5 bases). Trimming took off 0 bases at V and 6 bases at J, with 14 bases between the two ends. In germline, CDR1 is MNHNY, CDR2 SVGAGI (reference sequence). The CDR3 loop spans 15 amino acids.

The rearrangement joins TRBV12-3 or TRBV12-4 to TRBJ1-1; TRBD1 matches 7 bases. CDR3 length: 13 residues. V was pared by 4 bases and J by 4 bases, with 3 bases of the junction left unmatched. CDR3 sequence reads: CASSSTGRTEAFF. The CDR3 DNA follows: TGTGCCAGCAGTTCGACAGGGCGCACTGAAGCTTTCTTT.

This sequence joins TRBV6-5 and TRBJ1-4, with D perhaps matching TRBD1 (5 bases). V lost 7 bases and J 7 bases, leaving 16 bases between the germline ends. CDR1 is MNHEY, CDR2 SVGAGI, per germline. CDR3 size: 14 residues. CDR3 sequence: CASMAGRGSEKLFF. For the CDR3, the DNA is TGTGCCAGCATGGCGGGGCGAGGAAGTGAAAAACTGTTTTTT.

This chain connects TRBV19 to TRBJ2-2, with 8 positions matching TRBD1. The ends lost 4 bases at V and 1 base at J; junction bases unmatched: 2. Germline V gene data show CDR1 as LNHDA and CDR2 as SQIVND (reference sequence). The CDR3 covers 15 residues. For the CDR3, the DNA is TGTGCCAGTAGTAGGGGACAGGTGAACACCGGGGAGCTGTTTTTT. Translating it yields CASSRGQVNTGELFF.

The genes are TRBV7-9 and TRBJ2-3, with 7 bases identical to TRBD1. The CDR3 runs 15 residues. V shed 5 bases, J shed 6 bases, and the junction held 11 bases outside the gene matches. Germline V lookup: CDR1 SEHNR, CDR2 FQNEAQ (reference sequence). CDR3 sequence reads: CASSARQGYGDTQYF. The CDR3 DNA reads TGTGCCAGCAGCGCCCGACAGGGATACGGGGATACGCAGTATTTT.

The chain is built from TRBV27 and TRBJ1-3, with 11 positions matching TRBD1. Germline values: CDR1 MNHEY, CDR2 SMNVEV (reference sequence). J lost 8 bases, V lost 4 bases, and 7 bases had no gene match. The CDR3 has 15 residues. CDR3 region: CASSSTGQGEDTIYF. The CDR3 bases are TGTGCCAGCAGTTCCACGGGACAGGGGGAAGACACCATATATTTT.

V usage is TRBV10-3 and J usage is TRBJ2-1; 7 nucleotides align to TRBD1. Germline values: CDR1 ENHRY, CDR2 SYGVKD. The CDR3 is 17 amino acids. The J segment lost 5 bases and the V segment lost 0 bases, leaving 10 bases of the junction unmatched. The CDR3 bases are TGTGCCATCAGTGAGTCGGGGAAGGGGGCTAGGGACAATGAGCAGTTCTTC. Translated: CAISESGKGARDNEQFF.

The chain joins TRBV6-1 to TRBJ2-1; TRBD2 agrees at 7 bases. This CDR3 has 12 amino acids. The V gene end was trimmed by 3 bases and the J gene end by 9 bases; junction bases not matched to a gene: 2. Germline CDR1 is MNHNS and CDR2 is SASEGT. CDR3: CASSEGGVEQFF. CDR3 nucleotides: TGTGCCAGCAGTGAGGGGGGGGTTGAGCAGTTCTTC.

The chain links TRBV15 to TRBJ2-7; 15 nucleotides match TRBD2. CDR1 and CDR2 from the germline V gene are LNHNV and YYDKDF (reference sequence). The V and J ends lost 5 bases and 2 bases, in that order; junction bases with no gene match: 7. This CDR3 has 17 residues. The DNA for the CDR3 is TGTGCCACCAGCGCCACCGGGACTAGCGGGGGGACCTACGAGCAGTACTTC. Translated: CATSATGTSGGTYEQYF.

The chain couples TRBV18 to TRBJ2-5; 11 bases agree with TRBD2. Trimming took 2 bases from V and 5 from J; bases not matched to a gene: 7. CDR3 size: 16 residues. CDR1 KGHSH and CDR2 LQKENI come from the germline V gene. The CDR3 protein is CASSPVAGGPVETQYF. DNA of the CDR3: TGTGCCAGCTCACCAGTAGCGGGAGGGCCCGTCGAGACCCAGTACTTC.

This sequence joins TRBV6-2 or TRBV6-3 and TRBJ2-7, with 7 bases matching TRBD2. Germline trimming cut 6 bases from V and 12 bases from J; bases unmatched to any gene: 8. CDR3 length: 11 residues. Germline V gene sequence: CDR1 MNHEY, CDR2 SVGEGT. The CDR3 sequence is CASSLSGGLYF. The CDR3 nucleotides read TGTGCCAGCAGCCTCTCGGGGGGACTGTACTTC.

This chain connects TRBV5-4 to TRBJ2-2; tentatively, D is TRBD1 (5 bases). Germline V CDR1 and CDR2: SGHNT, YYREEE (reference sequence). Trimming removed 1 base from V and 5 bases from J, with 15 bases in between. This CDR3 is built from 16 residues. The DNA for the CDR3 is TGTGCCAGCAGCTTGCAGGCAGGGCGAGAAACCGGGGAGCTGTTTTTT. Its translation: CASSLQAGRETGELFF.

This sequence joins TRBV5-1 and TRBJ1-1, with D maybe TRBD1 (6 bases). The ends were cut back, 0 bases at V and 7 bases at J, with 13 bases in the middle. The germline V gene has CDR1 SGHRS and CDR2 YFSETQ. This CDR3 has 14 amino acids. Written as DNA, the CDR3 is TGCGCCAGCAGCTTGGGGGACACCACCTTTGAAGCTTTCTTT. As protein: CASSLGDTTFEAFF.

The chain uses TRBV6-5 and TRBJ1-2; tentatively, D is TRBD1 (6 bases). This CDR3 comprises 12 residues. The V gene's germline CDR1 is MNHEY and CDR2 SVGAGI. V was cut by 8 bases and J by 6 bases, with 13 bases left in between. The CDR3 protein is CASHTGTNGYTF. CDR3 in DNA: TGTGCCAGCCACACAGGGACCAATGGCTACACCTTC.

The chain carries TRBV27 and TRBJ2-7; D not certain. In germline, CDR1 is MNHEY, CDR2 SMNVEV (reference sequence). The V end was cut by 2 bases, the J end by 6 bases, with 11 bases between. This CDR3 contains 13 residues. The CDR3 is CASSLSPFGEQYF. The CDR3 nucleotides read TGTGCCAGCAGTTTAAGTCCATTCGGCGAGCAGTACTTC.

This sequence joins TRBV3-1 (or the pseudogene TRBV3-2) and TRBJ2-7; D is unresolved. The ends were cut back, 5 bases at V and 6 bases at J, with 8 bases in the middle. From germline, CDR1 is LGHDT and CDR2 YNNKEL (reference sequence). The CDR3 has 11 amino acids. The CDR3 spells CASSSDTEQYF. CDR3 nucleotide sequence: TGTGCCAGCAGCTCAGACACCGAGCAGTACTTC.

The chain links TRBV5-8 to TRBJ1-5; D is perhaps TRBD1 (5 bases). The germline V and J ends were trimmed by 6 bases and 0 bases, with 19 bases remaining between them. CDR3 length equals 17 residues. Germline CDR1 SGHTS, CDR2 YDEGEE. The CDR3 spells CASTPGEGRVSNQPQHF. Here the CDR3 DNA reads TGTGCCAGCACCCCCGGGGAGGGGCGCGTTAGCAATCAGCCCCAGCATTTT.

The chain couples TRBV15 to TRBJ2-1; D perhaps matches TRBD1 (5 bases). Trimming took off 4 bases at V and 3 bases at J, with 13 bases between the two ends. In germline, CDR1 is LNHNV, CDR2 YYDKDF (reference sequence). CDR3 length equals 15 residues. The CDR3 DNA follows: TGTGCCACCAGCACCCAAACAGGTTACTACAATGAGCAGTTCTTC. This sequence encodes CATSTQTGYYNEQFF.